A selection of T cell receptor beta chains follows, all from one sample in a study of blood T cell repertoires in COVID-19. Some clones are missing from TCRdb's copy, which holds only in-frame ones; the method was immunoSEQ multiplex PCR. The sample contains 400,000 to 500,000 clones, around nine tenths of which appear only once. The source material was PBMCs or T cells enriched from blood (not recorded which). The receptor set was obtained from a woman aged 18-29 years who had been exposed to COVID-19. Each CDR3 is given with its conserved first and last residue.

v_gene	j_gene	CDR3aa
TRBV28	TRBJ2-5	CASSLRTGLAGVIMETQYF
TRBV7-9	TRBJ2-2	CASSLGLAANTGELFF
TRBV28	TRBJ2-1	CASKPSVGAGYGDEQFF
TRBV7-2	TRBJ1-1	CASSPTSDRAWTEAFF
TRBV6-5	TRBJ2-3	CASSYSIDSDTQYF
TRBV7-3	TRBJ2-7	CASSWGDGLEQYF
TRBV20-1	TRBJ2-1	CSASGAGAQFF
TRBV5-1	TRBJ2-1	CASSAPDFGSYNEQFF
TRBV3-1/TRBV3-2	TRBJ2-3	CASSQEIAGVSLPATDTQYF
TRBV2	TRBJ1-5	CASSGDRGRAHSNQPQHF
TRBV9	TRBJ1-1	CASSARDGNTEAFF
TRBV11-1	TRBJ2-3	CASSFRTGGTDTQYF
TRBV4-3	TRBJ1-5	CASSQDNSGQGRQPQHF
TRBV11-2	TRBJ2-1	CASSTIQGVSYNEQFF
TRBV28	TRBJ2-3	CASSLRRLAGVADTQYF
TRBV5-4	TRBJ2-2	CASSLGLAGGPSLVPGELFF
TRBV4-1	TRBJ2-7	CASSQVALGLALRTPYEQYF
TRBV11-3	TRBJ2-7	CASSLRTGENYEQYF
TRBV2	TRBJ2-7	CASSPRTVSYEQYF
TRBV19	TRBJ1-4	CASSSQGARREKLFF
TRBV4-1	TRBJ2-7	CASSQSPGLAPYEQYF
TRBV5-5	TRBJ1-5	CASSPSGTGGKNQPQHF
TRBV6-1	TRBJ1-2	CASSDKGARGYTF
TRBV6-5	TRBJ2-7	CAYRRAQGEQYF
TRBV19	TRBJ1-5	CASSTYSGEQPQHF
TRBV20-1	TRBJ2-7	CSASFPAGFNEQYF
TRBV5-4	TRBJ2-7	CASSLIGQGRNEQYF
TRBV6-5	TRBJ2-7	CASRSDRGRGEQYF
TRBV29-1	TRBJ2-2	CSVERGPPNTGELFF
TRBV28	TRBJ1-2	CASSPPRGGGGYTF
TRBV6-5	TRBJ2-1	CASTPGASREDEQFF
TRBV5-5	TRBJ1-6	CASIRGISSPLHF
TRBV5-8	TRBJ1-1	CASSLPDRVNTEAFF
TRBV3-1/TRBV3-2	TRBJ2-3	CASSLLGQGWADTQYF
TRBV28	TRBJ2-5	CASSLLFVLAGDKLQETQYF
TRBV18	TRBJ2-5	CASSPGAGEETQYF
TRBV2	TRBJ2-5	CASSEIAQAMKTQYF
TRBV28	TRBJ1-5	CASSFGGGQPQHF
TRBV19	TRBJ2-3	CASSISGGTDTQYF
TRBV6-5	TRBJ2-7	CASSLRPQAYEQYF
TRBV12-3/TRBV12-4	TRBJ1-4	CASNPGGKEKLFF
TRBV5-4	TRBJ2-5	CASSAGSGHRETQYF
TRBV13	TRBJ2-3	CASSVAGTDTQYF
TRBV19	TRBJ1-5	CASSSPIQTGGGNQPQHF
TRBV27	TRBJ2-3	CASTEDGWGTDTQYF
TRBV6-1	TRBJ2-1	CASSARTGGFRADEQFF